These 4 T cell receptor beta chains share one sample of origin, sequenced in a study of cytomegalovirus exposure and HLA in healthy donors. Here immunoSEQ multiplex PCR was the method, and the copy in TCRdb shows in-frame clones only, minus some. The top ten clones hold roughly 10% of a sample with 150,000 to 200,000 clones, less than 90% of them seen once. Sequenced input: PBMCs. The receptors come from a man aged 30 to 45 in good health and CMV-seropositive.

The chain employs TRBV5-1 and TRBJ2-7; TRBD1 agrees at 12 bases. After removal of 0 bases from V and 5 bases from J, the junction contained 6 bases not matched to a gene. The CDR3 sequence is 16 residues long. Looked up from germline, CDR1 is SGHRS and CDR2 is YFSETQ. In DNA, the CDR3 is TGCGCCAGCAGCTTGGCCAGGGGACAGGGGGCCCACGAGCAGTACTTC. Translated: CASSLARGQGAHEQYF.

The V and J genes are TRBV9 and TRBJ2-1, with D possibly TRBD1 on 5 matching bases. Germline CDR1 and CDR2: SGDLS and YYNGEE. This CDR3 is 16 amino acids long. Trimming left V 4 bases short and J 8 bases short, with 22 bases between. The CDR3 loop reads CASSPLGHRPRDEQFF. The DNA for the CDR3 is TGTGCCAGCAGCCCACTGGGGCACCGGCCCCGCGATGAGCAGTTCTTC.

The V and J genes are TRBV4-3 and TRBJ2-2; TRBD2 matches at 8 bases. Trimming removed 2 bases from V and 6 bases from J; junction bases left unmatched: 8. CDR1 and CDR2 (germline): LGHNA, YSLEER. CDR3 length equals 16 residues. CDR3 sequence: CASSQTRGGRAGELFF. The CDR3 DNA sequence: TGCGCCAGCAGCCAAACCCGGGGGGGGCGCGCCGGGGAGCTGTTTTTT.

The V call is TRBV6-5, the J call TRBJ1-3; 8 bases map to TRBD1. This CDR3 has 15 amino acids. The ends lost 4 bases at V and 8 bases at J; junction bases unmatched: 10. In germline, CDR1 is MNHEY, CDR2 SVGAGI. As DNA, the CDR3 is TGTGCCAGCAGTTCAGGACCAGGGGGCTCGGACACCATATATTTT. It encodes CASSSGPGGSDTIYF.